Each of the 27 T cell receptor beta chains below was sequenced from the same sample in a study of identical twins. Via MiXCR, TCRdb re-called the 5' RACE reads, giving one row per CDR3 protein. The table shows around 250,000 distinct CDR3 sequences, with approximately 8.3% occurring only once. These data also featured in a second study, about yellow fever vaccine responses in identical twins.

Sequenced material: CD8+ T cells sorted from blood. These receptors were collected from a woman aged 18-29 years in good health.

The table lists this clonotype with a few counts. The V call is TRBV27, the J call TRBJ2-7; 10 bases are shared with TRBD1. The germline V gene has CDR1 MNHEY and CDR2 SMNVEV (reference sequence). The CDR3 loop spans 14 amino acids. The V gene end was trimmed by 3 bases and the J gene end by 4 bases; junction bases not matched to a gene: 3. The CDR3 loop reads CASSLTGGWYEQYF. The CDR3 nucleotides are TGTGCCAGCAGTTTGACAGGGGGCTGGTACGAGCAGTACTTC.

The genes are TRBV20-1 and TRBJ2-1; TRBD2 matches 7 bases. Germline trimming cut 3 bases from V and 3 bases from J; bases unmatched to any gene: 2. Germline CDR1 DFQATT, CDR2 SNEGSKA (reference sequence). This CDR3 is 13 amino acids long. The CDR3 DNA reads TGCAGTGCTAGCCGGGGGGTCTACAATGAGCAGTTCTTC. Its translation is CSASRGVYNEQFF.

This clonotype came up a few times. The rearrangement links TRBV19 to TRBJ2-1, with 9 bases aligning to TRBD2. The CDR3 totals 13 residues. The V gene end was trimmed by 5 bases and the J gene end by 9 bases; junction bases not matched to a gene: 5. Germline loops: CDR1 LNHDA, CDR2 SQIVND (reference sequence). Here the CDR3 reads CASSSSGKFEQFF. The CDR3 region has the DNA TGTGCCAGTAGTTCTAGCGGGAAATTTGAGCAGTTCTTC. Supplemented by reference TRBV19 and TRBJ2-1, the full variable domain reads DGGITQSPKYLFRKEGQNVTLSCEQNLNHDAMYWYRQDPGQGLRLIYYSQIVNDFQKGDIAEGYSVSREKKESFPLTVTSAQKNPTAFYLCASSSSGKFEQFFGPGTRLTVL.

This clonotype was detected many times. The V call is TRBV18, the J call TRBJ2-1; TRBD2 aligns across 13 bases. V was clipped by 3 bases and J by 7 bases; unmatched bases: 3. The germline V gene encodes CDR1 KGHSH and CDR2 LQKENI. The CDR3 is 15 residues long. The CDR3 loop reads CASSPGTSGENEQFF. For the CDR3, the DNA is TGTGCCAGCTCACCCGGGACTAGCGGGGAGAATGAGCAGTTCTTC.

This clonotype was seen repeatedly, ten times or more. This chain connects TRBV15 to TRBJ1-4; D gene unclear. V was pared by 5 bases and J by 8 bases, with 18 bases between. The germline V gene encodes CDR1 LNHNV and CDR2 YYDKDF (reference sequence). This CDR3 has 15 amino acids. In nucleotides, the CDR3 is TGTGCCACCAGCCCTCGGGCAAGTTTAGGCGAAAAACTGTTTTTT. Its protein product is CATSPRASLGEKLFF.

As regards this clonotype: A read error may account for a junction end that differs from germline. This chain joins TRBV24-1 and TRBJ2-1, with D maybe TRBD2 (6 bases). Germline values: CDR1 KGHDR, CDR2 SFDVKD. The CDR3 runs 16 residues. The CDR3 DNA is TGTGCCACCAGTGATTATCGCGGGATCAACTACAATGTGCAGTTCTTC. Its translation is CATSDYRGINYNVQFF.

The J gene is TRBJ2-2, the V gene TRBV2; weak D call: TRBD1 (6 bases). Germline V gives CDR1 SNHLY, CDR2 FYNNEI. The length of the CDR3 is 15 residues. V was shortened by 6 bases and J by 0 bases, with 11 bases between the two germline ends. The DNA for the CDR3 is TGTGCCAGCAGATCGGACAGTTCGAACACCGGGGAGCTGTTTTTT. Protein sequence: CASRSDSSNTGELFF.

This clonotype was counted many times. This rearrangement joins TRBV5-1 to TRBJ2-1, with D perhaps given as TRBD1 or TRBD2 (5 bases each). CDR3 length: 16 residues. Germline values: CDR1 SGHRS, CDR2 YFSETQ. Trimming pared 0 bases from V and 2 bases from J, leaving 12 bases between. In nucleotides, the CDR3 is TGCGCCAGCAGCTTGGAAGGGACCCCGACCTACAATGAGCAGTTCTTC. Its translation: CASSLEGTPTYNEQFF. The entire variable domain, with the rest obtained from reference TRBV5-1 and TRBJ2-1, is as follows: KAGVTQTPRYLIKTRGQQVTLSCSPISGHRSVSWYQQTPGQGLQFLFEYFSETQRNKGNFPGRFSGRQFSNSRSEMNVSTLELGDSALYLCASSLEGTPTYNEQFFGPGTRLTVL.

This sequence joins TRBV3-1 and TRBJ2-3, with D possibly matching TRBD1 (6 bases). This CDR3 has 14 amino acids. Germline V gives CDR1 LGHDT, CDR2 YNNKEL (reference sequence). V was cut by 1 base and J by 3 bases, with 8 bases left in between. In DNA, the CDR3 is TGTGCCAGCAGCCAAGGGCAGGGGACAGATACGCAGTATTTT. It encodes CASSQGQGTDTQYF.

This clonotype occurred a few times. Here the CDR3 reads CASSIERTSGRLFNEQFF. The CDR3 nucleotides are TGTGCCAGCAGTATAGAAAGGACTAGCGGGAGGCTTTTCAATGAGCAGTTCTTC. V gene TRBV28 combines with J gene TRBJ2-1; 14 bases are shared with TRBD2. Germline trimming cut 5 bases from V and 6 bases from J; bases unmatched to any gene: 12. The germline V gene has CDR1 MDHEN and CDR2 SYDVKM. This CDR3 is 18 amino acids long. Full variable domain (remainder filled in from reference TRBV28 and TRBJ2-1): DVKVTQSSRYLVKRTGEKVFLECVQDMDHENMFWYRQDPGLGLRLIYFSYDVKMKEKGDIPEGYSVSREKKERFSLILESASTNQTSMYLCASSIERTSGRLFNEQFFGPGTRLTVL.

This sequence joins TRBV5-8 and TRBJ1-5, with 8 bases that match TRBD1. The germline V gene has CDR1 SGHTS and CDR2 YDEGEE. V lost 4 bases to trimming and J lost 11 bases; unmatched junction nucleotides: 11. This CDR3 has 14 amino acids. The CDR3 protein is CASSRQGPRWAQHF. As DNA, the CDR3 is TGTGCCAGCAGCAGACAGGGGCCCCGGTGGGCCCAGCATTTT.

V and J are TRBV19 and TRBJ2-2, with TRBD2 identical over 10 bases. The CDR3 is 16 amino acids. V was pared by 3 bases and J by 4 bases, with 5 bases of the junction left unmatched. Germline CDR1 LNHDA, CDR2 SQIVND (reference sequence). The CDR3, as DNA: TGTGCCAGTAGTATTCCCAGCGGGAGGGCCACCGGGGAGCTGTTTTTT. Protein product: CASSIPSGRATGELFF.

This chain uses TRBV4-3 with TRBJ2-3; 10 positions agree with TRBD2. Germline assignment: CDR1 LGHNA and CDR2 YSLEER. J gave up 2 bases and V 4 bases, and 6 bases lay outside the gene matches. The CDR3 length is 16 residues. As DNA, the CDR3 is TGCGCCAGCAGCCCGGGACTAGCGTCATACACAGATACGCAGTATTTT. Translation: CASSPGLASYTDTQYF.

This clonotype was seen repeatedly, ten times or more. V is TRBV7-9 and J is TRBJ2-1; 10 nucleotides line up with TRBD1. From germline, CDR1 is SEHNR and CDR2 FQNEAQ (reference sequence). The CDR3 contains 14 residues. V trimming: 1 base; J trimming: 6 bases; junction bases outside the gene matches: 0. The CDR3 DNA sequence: TGTGCCAGCAGCTTAGGGACAGGGGGCAATGAGCAGTTCTTC. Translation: CASSLGTGGNEQFF.

In nucleotides, the CDR3 is TGTGCCAGCAGCCAAGAAGGGGCGGATCAAGAGACCCAGTACTTC. Translating gives CASSQEGADQETQYF. The rearrangement joins TRBV3-1 to TRBJ2-5, with a weak D call TRBD1 (5 bases). Germline CDR1 is LGHDT and CDR2 is YNNKEL (reference sequence). V lost 0 bases and J lost 2, with 10 bases in between. The CDR3 covers 15 residues.

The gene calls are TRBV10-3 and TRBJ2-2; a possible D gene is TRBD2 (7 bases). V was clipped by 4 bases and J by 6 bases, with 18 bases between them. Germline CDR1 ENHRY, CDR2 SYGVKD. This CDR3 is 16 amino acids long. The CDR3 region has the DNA TGTGCCATCAGTGTTATTGGGGAGGGGGGCGCCGGGGAGCTGTTTTTT. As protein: CAISVIGEGGAGELFF.

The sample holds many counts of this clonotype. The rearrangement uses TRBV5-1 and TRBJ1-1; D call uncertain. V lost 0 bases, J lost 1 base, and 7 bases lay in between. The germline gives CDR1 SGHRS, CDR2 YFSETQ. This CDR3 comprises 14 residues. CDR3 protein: CASSLAQENTEAFF. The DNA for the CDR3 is TGCGCCAGCAGCTTGGCTCAGGAGAACACTGAAGCTTTCTTT.

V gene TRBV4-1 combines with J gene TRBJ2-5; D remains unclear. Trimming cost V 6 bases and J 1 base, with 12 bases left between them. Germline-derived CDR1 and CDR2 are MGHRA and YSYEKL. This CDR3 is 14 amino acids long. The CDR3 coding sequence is TGCGCCAGCAGGGAGACGGACCTCCAAGAGACCCAGTACTTC. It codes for CASRETDLQETQYF.

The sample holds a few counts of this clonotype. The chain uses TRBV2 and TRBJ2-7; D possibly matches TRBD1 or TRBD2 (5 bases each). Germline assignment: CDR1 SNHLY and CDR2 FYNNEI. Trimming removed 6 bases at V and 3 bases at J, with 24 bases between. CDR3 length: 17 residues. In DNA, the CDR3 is TGTGCCAGCAGCCCATCAGGGTTGGGGGTTGTATTCTACGAGCAGTACTTC. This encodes CASSPSGLGVVFYEQYF.

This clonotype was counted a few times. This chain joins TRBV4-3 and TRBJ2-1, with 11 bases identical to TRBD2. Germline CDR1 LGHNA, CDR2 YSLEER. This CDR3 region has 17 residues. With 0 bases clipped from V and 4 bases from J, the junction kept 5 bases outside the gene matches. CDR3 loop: CASSQDSGRASYNEQFF. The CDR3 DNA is TGCGCCAGCAGCCAAGATAGCGGGAGGGCTTCGTACAATGAGCAGTTCTTC.

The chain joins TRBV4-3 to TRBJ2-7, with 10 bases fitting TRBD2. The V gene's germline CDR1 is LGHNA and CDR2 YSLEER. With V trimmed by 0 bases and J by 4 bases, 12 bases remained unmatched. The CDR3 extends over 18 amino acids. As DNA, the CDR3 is TGCGCCAGCAGCCAAGATATGCTAGCGGGAGCCGGGTTTTACGAGCAGTACTTC. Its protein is CASSQDMLAGAGFYEQYF.

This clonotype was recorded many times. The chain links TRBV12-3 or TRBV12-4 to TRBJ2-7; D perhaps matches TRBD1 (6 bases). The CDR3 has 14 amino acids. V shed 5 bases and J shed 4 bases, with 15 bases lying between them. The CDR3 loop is CASSPDSLAYEQYF. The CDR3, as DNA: TGTGCCAGCAGTCCGGACAGCCTCGCTTACGAGCAGTACTTC.

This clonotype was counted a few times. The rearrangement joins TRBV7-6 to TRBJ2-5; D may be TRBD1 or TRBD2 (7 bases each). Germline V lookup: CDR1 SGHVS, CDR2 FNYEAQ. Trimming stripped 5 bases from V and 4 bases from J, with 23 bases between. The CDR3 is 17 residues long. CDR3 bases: TGTGCCAGCAGCCCCCCAGGGGGGGGGCGAGTCTTAGAGACCCAGTACTTC. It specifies CASSPPGGGRVLETQYF.

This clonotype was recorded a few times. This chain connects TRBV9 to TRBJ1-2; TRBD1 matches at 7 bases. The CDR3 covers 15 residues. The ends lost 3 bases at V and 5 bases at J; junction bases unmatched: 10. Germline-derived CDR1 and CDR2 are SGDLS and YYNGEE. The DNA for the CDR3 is TGTGCCAGCAGCGCCCGCCAGGGGGTGGATTATGGCTACACCTTC. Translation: CASSARQGVDYGYTF.

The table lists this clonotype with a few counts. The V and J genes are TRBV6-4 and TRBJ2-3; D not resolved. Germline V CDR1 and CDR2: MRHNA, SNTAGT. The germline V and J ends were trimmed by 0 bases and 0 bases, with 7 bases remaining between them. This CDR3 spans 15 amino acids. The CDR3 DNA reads TGTGCCAGCAGTGACTCTACAGATAGCACAGATACGCAGTATTTT. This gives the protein CASSDSTDSTDTQYF.

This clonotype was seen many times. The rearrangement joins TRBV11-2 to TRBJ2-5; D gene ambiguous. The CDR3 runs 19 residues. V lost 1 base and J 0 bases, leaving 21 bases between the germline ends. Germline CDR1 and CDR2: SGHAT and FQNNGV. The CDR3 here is CASSLVRPYAGKYQETQYF. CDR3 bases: TGTGCCAGCAGCTTAGTCAGGCCTTACGCCGGAAAGTACCAAGAGACCCAGTACTTC. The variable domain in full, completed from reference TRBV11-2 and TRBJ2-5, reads EAGVAQSPRYKIIEKRQSVAFWCNPISGHATLYWYQQILGQGPKLLIQFQNNGVVDDSQLPKDRFSAERLKGVDSTLKIQPAKLEDSAVYLCASSLVRPYAGKYQETQYFGPGTRLLVL.

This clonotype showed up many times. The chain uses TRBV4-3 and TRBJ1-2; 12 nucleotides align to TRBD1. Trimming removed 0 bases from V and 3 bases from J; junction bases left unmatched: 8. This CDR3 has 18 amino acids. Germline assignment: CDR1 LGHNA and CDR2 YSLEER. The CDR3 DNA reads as TGCGCCAGCAGCCAAGATCGGGGGACAGGGGGCGATCACTATGGCTACACCTTC. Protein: CASSQDRGTGGDHYGYTF.